This T cell receptor beta chain was documented in a study of T cell responses to AZD1222 COVID-19 vaccine (dated by TCRdb to the early 2020s). Broadly, across the study: TCR sequencing was performed for about 240 trial participants, of whom 207 were given two doses of AZD1222 and some 25 were given two doses of MenACWY control vaccine. Trial participants were enrolled into age subgroups of 18-55, 56-69 and 70-plus years, which contained about 160, 30 and 59 TCR-sequenced participants, respectively. Overall study results and their limits: Because no day 14 peak-response samples were available, the repertoires could be characterized only after the peak T cell response. Participants were mostly white British and included more females than males, and it was suggested by the authors that clonal diversity may have been underestimated. The vaccine-associated CD4 TCRs covered the entire spike protein, and the dominant responses fell in regions 160-218 and 743-854. Conclusions about previously exposed vaccinees were limited because only six AZD1222 recipients were SARS-CoV-2 seropositive at baseline. After two AZD1222 doses, spike-specific TCR breadth and depth were significantly higher than at day 0 and than in MenACWY recipients. In the small 56-69-year group, the increase in depth fell short of significance, most likely because of low power. Reportedly, close to half of the unique spike-specific TCRs recognized epitopes lying outside the regions that are mutated in the B.1.351 and B.1.1.7 variants.

The CDR3 contains 14 residues, cysteine and phenylalanine counted. The only DNA kept is the CDR3, 42 bases in frame from the first base. Cut back by 0 bases and 8 bases, the V and J ends lie 11 bases apart. From the germline V gene, CDR1 is KGHSH and CDR2 is LQKENI. Reading the label with the study, this specimen's time point is: about 28 days (+/-7) after the second vaccine dose. Because spike-specific TCR depth and breadth did not differ between the two schedules, AZD1222 recipients who got a second dose at roughly 4 weeks were pooled with those who got a second dose at roughly 12 weeks. Vaccinee samples were obtained from the UK trials COV001 and COV002, which included a single-blind randomized controlled phase 2/3 trial of AZD1222 (ChAdOx1 nCoV-19) in healthy adults. Trial participant PBMC samples were collected at day 0 and day 28 after the second dose for TCRbeta chain sequencing. The CDR3 regions of human TCRbeta chains were subjected to immunosequencing. Per the original workflow: Repertoire TCRs were matched against a reference library of SARS-CoV-2-specific TCRs generated with the MIRA antigen-specificity platform. Breadth meant the fraction of unique TCRs that were SARS-CoV-2-associated, whereas depth meant the fraction of total T cells that were SARS-CoV-2-associated. Using the MIRA data, every spike-specific TCR was mapped to the spike region that the TCR reacted to and assigned to either a CD4 or a CD8 class. Log10-transformed breadth and depth values were compared by one-way ANOVA with Sidak's multiple comparisons tests. Not all clones reach the TCRdb copy of this immuneACCESS table, which keeps in-frame sequences only. Checked studies attribute under half of the gap to unresolved V genes and leave the rest unexplained. V and J calls and clone size follow that table, whereas D and trimming were derived from the DNA. The sample data list some 20,000 clones, and roughly 84% of these were observed just once. Roughly 15% of the sample comes from the top ten.

Regarding this clone: Its antigen remains unidentified. Base quality data are lacking; no much larger clone is found one base away.

Specimen: peripheral blood, collected 28 days after the second AZD1222 dose. The TCR comes from an adult who received the AZD1222 COVID-19 vaccine. Rearrangement joined TRBV18 to TRBJ2-1, with TRBD1 perhaps the D gene, on 5 matching bases. The DNA reads as follows: TGTGCCAGCTCACCACCGACCCTAGGGGATGAGCAGTTCTTC. This sequence encodes CASSPPTLGDEQFF.